Presented here are 24 T cell receptor beta chains from one specimen sequenced in a study of CD8 T cells in Susac syndrome. Roughly 0.45 to 1 ug RNA was reverse transcribed with random hexamers. TCRdb re-derived calls from the immunoSEQ multiplex PCR reads in MiXCR, one entry per CDR3 protein. In the table there are some 76,000 distinct CDR3 sequences, 75% to 95% of which are singletons. Sequencing input: CD8+ T cells from PBMCs. Receptors were obtained from a human donor with multiple sclerosis.

This chain joins TRBV5-4 and TRBJ2-5, with TRBD2 as a possible D gene (7 bases). The CDR3 is 14 residues long. Per the germline V gene, CDR1 is SGHNT and CDR2 is YYREEE (reference sequence). V was trimmed by 4 bases and J by 5 bases, leaving 15 bases between them. CDR3 in amino acids: CASSQGRALETQYF. The CDR3 nucleotides are TGTGCCAGCAGCCAGGGGAGGGCCTTGGAGACCCAGTACTTC.

V and J are TRBV7-6 and TRBJ1-1; D is unclear. The length of the CDR3 is 13 residues. Trimming left V 3 bases short and J 4 bases short, with 9 bases between. Germline V gene lookup returns CDR1 SGHVS and CDR2 FNYEAQ. CDR3 sequence (DNA): TGTGCCAGCAGCTTGGACCAGGCCACTGAAGCTTTCTTT. Translating it yields CASSLDQATEAFF.

The CDR3 DNA reads TGTGCCAGCAGCCTTCAGGACTGGGGACAGGGGAACACTGAAGCTTTCTTT. Protein sequence: CASSLQDWGQGNTEAFF. The chain has TRBV9 and TRBJ1-1; TRBD1 matches at 9 bases. Germline CDR1 and CDR2: SGDLS and YYNGEE. V lost 4 bases to trimming and J lost 1 base; unmatched junction nucleotides: 11. The CDR3 runs to 17 residues.

The chain couples TRBV30 to TRBJ1-5; D call uncertain. The CDR3 covers 13 residues. Deletions cut 5 bases from V and 4 bases from J, with 12 bases between. The germline V gene encodes CDR1 GTSNPN and CDR2 SVGIG (reference sequence). CDR3 protein: CAWGSGVNQPQHF. In DNA, the CDR3 is TGTGCCTGGGGTTCAGGTGTGAATCAGCCCCAGCATTTT.

This rearrangement joins TRBV10-3 to TRBJ2-7; 7 bases line up with TRBD2. The CDR3 runs to 12 residues. Germline CDR1 is ENHRY and CDR2 is SYGVKD. V shed 8 bases and J 3 bases; nucleotides not matched to a gene: 4. The CDR3 loop is CAIGGSVYEQYF. CDR3 bases: TGTGCCATCGGCGGGAGTGTCTACGAGCAGTACTTC.

The genes are TRBV12-3 or TRBV12-4 and TRBJ2-7, with D perhaps being TRBD1 or TRBD2 (5 bases each). V lost 5 bases to trimming and J lost 1 base, with 12 bases between them. This CDR3 contains 14 residues. DNA of the CDR3: TGTGCCAGCAGTATCCCGGGACCTTCCTACGAGCAGTACTTC. Translated: CASSIPGPSYEQYF.

This clonotype appeared a single time. The chain joins TRBV11-2 to TRBJ2-1, with 7 bases lining up with TRBD2. V gave up 2 bases and J gave up 10 bases; unmatched junction bases: 11. The length of the CDR3 is 15 residues. Germline loops: CDR1 SGHAT, CDR2 FQNNGV. The CDR3 DNA reads as TGTGCCAGCAGCTTACAGGGAGGGCCATTGGGGGAGCAGTTCTTC. It codes for CASSLQGGPLGEQFF.

The V call is TRBV28, the J call TRBJ2-7; D is unclear. Germline CDR1 reads MDHEN; CDR2 reads SYDVKM. The V and J ends lost 9 bases and 0 bases respectively, with 12 bases between them. This CDR3 has 13 amino acids. CDR3 sequence reads: CASKDASSYEQYF. The CDR3, as DNA: TGTGCCAGTAAAGACGCAAGCTCCTACGAGCAGTACTTC.

This chain connects TRBV7-9 to TRBJ1-4, with D possibly being TRBD1 (5 bases). The CDR3 is 13 amino acids. Deletions cut 5 bases from V and 5 bases from J, with 9 bases between. The germline gives CDR1 SEHNR, CDR2 FQNEAQ (reference sequence). CDR3: CASSGTLNEKLFF. The CDR3 nucleotides are TGTGCCAGCAGCGGGACCCTCAATGAAAAACTGTTTTTT.

This sequence joins TRBV9 and TRBJ2-3; D is ambiguous. CDR3 length: 12 amino acids. Trimming cost V 3 bases and J 5 bases, with 7 bases left between them. CDR1 and CDR2 from the germline V gene are SGDLS and YYNGEE. CDR3 region: CASSADLDTQYF. CDR3 nucleotides: TGTGCCAGCAGCGCAGACCTAGATACGCAGTATTTT.

This clonotype has a single count. This sequence joins TRBV19 and TRBJ2-3; 12 bases line up with TRBD2. V shed 5 bases and J 3 bases; nucleotides not matched to a gene: 9. The V gene's germline CDR1 is LNHDA and CDR2 SQIVND (reference sequence). The CDR3 consists of 17 residues. The CDR3 DNA reads as TGTGCCAGTAGTCCAGGACTAGCGGGACTGGCGACAGATACGCAGTATTTT. This gives the protein CASSPGLAGLATDTQYF.

The V and J genes are TRBV12-3 or TRBV12-4 and TRBJ2-7; a weak D match, TRBD2 (5 bases). This CDR3 is built from 13 residues. V lost 7 bases and J lost 5, with 15 bases in between. The CDR3 sequence: CASTHPTGDEQYF. CDR3 sequence (DNA): TGTGCCAGCACTCACCCTACCGGGGACGAGCAGTACTTC.

The chain carries TRBV27 and TRBJ2-2, with TRBD1 matching over 10 bases. CDR1 and CDR2 (germline): MNHEY, SMNVEV (reference sequence). With V trimmed by 8 bases and J by 6 bases, 12 bases remained unmatched. The CDR3 is 16 residues long. The CDR3 bases are TGTGCCAGCTTCATACCGGGACAGGGGTTTCCCGGGGAGCTGTTTTTT. Its protein product is CASFIPGQGFPGELFF.

In nucleotides, the CDR3 is TGTGCCAGCAGTTTATCGTCAGGGTTTAATGAAAAACTGTTTTTT. Residues: CASSLSSGFNEKLFF. The chain links TRBV27 to TRBJ1-4; weak D call: TRBD1 (5 bases). Trimming left V 0 bases short and J 4 bases short, with 9 bases between. The CDR3 has 15 amino acids. Germline assignment: CDR1 MNHEY and CDR2 SMNVEV (reference sequence). The full variable domain, its missing parts supplied by reference TRBV27 and TRBJ1-4, is EAQVTQNPRYLITVTGKKLTVTCSQNMNHEYMSWYRQDPGLGLRQIYYSMNVEVTDKGDVPEGYKVSRKEKRNFPLILESPSPNQTSLYFCASSLSSGFNEKLFFGSGTQLSVL.

The rearrangement links TRBV2 to TRBJ2-5; the D call may be TRBD1 or TRBD2 (5 bases each). Germline assignment: CDR1 SNHLY and CDR2 FYNNEI. The length of the CDR3 is 16 residues. Trimming stripped 8 bases from V and 3 bases from J, with 22 bases between. The CDR3 region has the DNA TGTGCCAGCCGCAGCGTTTTGGGGGTTCCCGAAGAGACCCAGTACTTC. Protein sequence: CASRSVLGVPEETQYF.

V is TRBV15 and J is TRBJ2-1; tentative D call: TRBD2 (6 bases). There are 14 residues in the CDR3. The germline CDR1 and CDR2 sequences are LNHNV and YYDKDF (reference sequence). V was trimmed by 1 base and J by 7 bases, leaving 11 bases between them. The CDR3 loop reads CATSRARERNEQFF. The CDR3 DNA is TGTGCCACCAGCAGAGCCCGGGAGAGGAATGAGCAGTTCTTC.

The rearrangement links TRBV5-4 to TRBJ2-1, with 8 nucleotides matching TRBD2. V gave up 4 bases and J gave up 5 bases; unmatched junction bases: 8. This CDR3 region has 15 residues. Germline CDR1 and CDR2: SGHNT and YYREEE (reference sequence). CDR3 in amino acids: CASSMSGSGNNEQFF. The CDR3 DNA reads TGTGCCAGCAGCATGAGCGGGAGTGGTAACAATGAGCAGTTCTTC. The full variable domain, its missing parts supplied by reference TRBV5-4 and TRBJ2-1, is ETGVTQSPTHLIKTRGQQVTLRCSSQSGHNTVSWYQQALGQGPQFIFQYYREEENGRGNFPPRFSGLQFPNYSSELNVNALELDDSALYLCASSMSGSGNNEQFFGPGTRLTVL.

J is TRBJ2-5 and V is TRBV5-6; possibly TRBD1 or TRBD2 for D (5 bases each). CDR1 and CDR2 from the germline V gene are SGHDT and YYEEEE. Trimming cost V 3 bases and J 1 base, with 19 bases left between them. The CDR3 is 17 amino acids. CDR3 DNA sequence: TGTGCCAGCAGCTGGGGCCCCCGGGACCTAGGCCAAGAGACCCAGTACTTC. Translating gives CASSWGPRDLGQETQYF.

This clonotype was picked up one time. The rearrangement joins TRBV30 to TRBJ2-5, with TRBD1 matching over 7 bases. Germline V gives CDR1 GTSNPN, CDR2 SVGIG (reference sequence). Germline trimming cut 5 bases from V and 0 bases from J; bases unmatched to any gene: 6. The CDR3 consists of 14 residues. The chain's CDR3 is CAWDDRAYQETQYF. The CDR3 DNA is TGTGCCTGGGATGACAGGGCGTACCAAGAGACCCAGTACTTC. Drawing the rest from reference TRBV30 and TRBJ2-5, the complete variable domain is SQTIHQWPATLVQPVGSPLSLECTVEGTSNPNLYWYRQAAGRGLQLLFYSVGIGQISSEVPQNLSASRPQDRQFILSSKKLLLSDSGFYLCAWDDRAYQETQYFGPGTRLLVL.

The chain couples TRBV4-3 to TRBJ1-5, with D possibly being TRBD1 (5 bases). The CDR3 sequence is 16 residues long. The V end lost 4 bases, the J end lost 1 base, and 14 bases lay between the germline ends. The V gene's germline CDR1 is LGHNA and CDR2 YSLEER. CDR3 sequence: CASSPRWGNSNQPQHF. For the CDR3, the DNA is TGCGCCAGCAGCCCTCGGTGGGGCAACAGCAATCAGCCCCAGCATTTT.

CDR3 nucleotide sequence: TGCGCCAGCAGTGAGTCGTGGACAGGGAGTCCCTACGAGCAGTACTTC. Its protein product is CASSESWTGSPYEQYF. The V call is TRBV10-2, the J call TRBJ2-7; 8 bases map to TRBD1. The CDR3 covers 16 residues. V was clipped by 0 bases and J by 2 bases; unmatched bases: 6. Germline V CDR1 and CDR2: WSHSY, SAAADI.

This chain joins TRBV3-1 and TRBJ2-5, with D possibly TRBD2 on 6 matching bases. The germline gives CDR1 LGHDT, CDR2 YNNKEL (reference sequence). V was clipped by 4 bases and J by 5 bases, with 17 bases between them. The CDR3 runs 15 residues. In DNA form, the CDR3 reads TGTGCCAGCAGCCTCGGGGGAGAGGGGTCGGAGACCCAGTACTTC. Amino acid sequence: CASSLGGEGSETQYF.

The genes are TRBV29-1 and TRBJ1-1, with a possible D match to TRBD1 (5 bases). Trimming took 4 bases from V and 1 from J, leaving 13 bases between them. This CDR3 has 14 amino acids. CDR1 is SQVTM and CDR2 is ANQGSEA in the germline V gene. This CDR3 reads CSVGGFGGNTEAFF. The CDR3 DNA sequence: TGCAGCGTTGGGGGGTTTGGGGGGAACACTGAAGCTTTCTTT.

CDR3 loop: CASSLGGPPNEQFF. In DNA, the CDR3 is TGTGCCAGCAGCTTGGGGGGACCACCGAATGAGCAGTTCTTC. The chain employs TRBV7-6 and TRBJ2-1, with D maybe TRBD2 (6 bases). The CDR3 covers 14 residues. Trimming took off 3 bases at V and 7 bases at J, with 13 bases between the two ends. Germline CDR1 and CDR2: SGHVS and FNYEAQ.